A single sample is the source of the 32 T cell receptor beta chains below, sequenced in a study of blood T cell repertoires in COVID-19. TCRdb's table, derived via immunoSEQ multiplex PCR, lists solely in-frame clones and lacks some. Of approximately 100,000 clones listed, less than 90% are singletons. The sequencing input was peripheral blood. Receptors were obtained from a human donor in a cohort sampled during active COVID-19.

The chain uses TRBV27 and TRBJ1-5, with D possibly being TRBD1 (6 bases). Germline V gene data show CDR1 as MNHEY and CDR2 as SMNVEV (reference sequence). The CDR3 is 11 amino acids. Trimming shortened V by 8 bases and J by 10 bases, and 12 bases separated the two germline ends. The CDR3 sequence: CASGWGQPQHF. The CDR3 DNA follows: TGTGCCAGCGGCTGGGGGCAACCCCAGCATTTT.

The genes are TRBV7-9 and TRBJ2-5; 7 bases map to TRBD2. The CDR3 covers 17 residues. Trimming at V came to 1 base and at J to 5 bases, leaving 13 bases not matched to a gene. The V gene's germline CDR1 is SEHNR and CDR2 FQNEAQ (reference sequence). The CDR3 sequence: CASSLVFRRLALETQYF. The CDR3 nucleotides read TGTGCCAGCAGCTTAGTCTTTAGGCGACTAGCCTTGGAGACCCAGTACTTC.

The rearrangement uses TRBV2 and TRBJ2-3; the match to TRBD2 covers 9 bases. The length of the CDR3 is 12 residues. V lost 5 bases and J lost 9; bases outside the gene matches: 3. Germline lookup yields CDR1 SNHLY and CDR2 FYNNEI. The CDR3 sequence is CASSRAGGTQYF. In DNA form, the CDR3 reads TGTGCCAGCAGTCGGGCGGGGGGGACGCAGTATTTT.

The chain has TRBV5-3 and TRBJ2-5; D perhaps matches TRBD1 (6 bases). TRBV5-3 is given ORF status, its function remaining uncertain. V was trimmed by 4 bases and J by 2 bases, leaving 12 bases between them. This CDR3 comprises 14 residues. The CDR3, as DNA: TGTGCCAGAAGCCAGCAGGGGAATCAAGAGACCCAGTACTTC. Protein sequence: CARSQQGNQETQYF.

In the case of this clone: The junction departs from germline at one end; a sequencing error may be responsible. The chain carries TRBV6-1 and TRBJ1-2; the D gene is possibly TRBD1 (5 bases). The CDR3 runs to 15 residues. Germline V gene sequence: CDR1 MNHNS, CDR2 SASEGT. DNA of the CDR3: TGTGCCAGCAGTGAAGTTATAACAGGAAACTATAGCTACACCTTC. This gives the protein CASSEVITGNYSYTF.

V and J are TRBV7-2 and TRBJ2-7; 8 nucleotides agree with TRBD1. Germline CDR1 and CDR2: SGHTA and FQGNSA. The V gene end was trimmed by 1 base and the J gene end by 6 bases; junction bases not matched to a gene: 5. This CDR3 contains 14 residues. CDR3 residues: CASSLGQTGAEQYF. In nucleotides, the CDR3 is TGTGCCAGCAGCTTAGGCCAGACAGGGGCCGAGCAGTACTTC. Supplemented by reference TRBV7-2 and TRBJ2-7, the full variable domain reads GAGVSQSPSNKVTEKGKDVELRCDPISGHTALYWYRQSLGQGLEFLIYFQGNSAPDKSGLPSDRFSAERTGGSVSTLTIQRTQQEDSAVYLCASSLGQTGAEQYFGPGTRLTVT.

The CDR3 here is CSVEDGQRETQYF. The DNA of the CDR3 is TGCAGCGTTGAAGATGGACAGAGGGAGACCCAGTACTTC. The V gene is TRBV29-1, the J gene TRBJ2-5; D may be TRBD1 (6 bases). Germline CDR1 is SQVTM and CDR2 is ANQGSEA. CDR3 length equals 13 residues. The germline V and J ends were trimmed by 0 bases and 5 bases, with 10 bases remaining between them.

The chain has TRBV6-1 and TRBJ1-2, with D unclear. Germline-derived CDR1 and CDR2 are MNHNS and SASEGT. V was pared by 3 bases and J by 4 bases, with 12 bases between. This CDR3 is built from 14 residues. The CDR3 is CASSDKGGSYGYTF. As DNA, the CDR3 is TGTGCCAGCAGTGATAAGGGAGGGAGCTATGGCTACACCTTC.

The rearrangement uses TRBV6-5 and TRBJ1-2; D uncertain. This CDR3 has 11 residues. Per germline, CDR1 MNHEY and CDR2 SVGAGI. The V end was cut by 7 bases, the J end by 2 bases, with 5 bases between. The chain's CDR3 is CASIMNYGYTF. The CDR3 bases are TGTGCCAGCATTATGAACTATGGCTACACCTTC.

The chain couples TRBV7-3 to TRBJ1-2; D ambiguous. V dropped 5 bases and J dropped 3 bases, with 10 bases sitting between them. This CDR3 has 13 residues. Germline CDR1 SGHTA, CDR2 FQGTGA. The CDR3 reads CASSESGYYGYTF. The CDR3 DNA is TGTGCCAGCAGCGAGTCAGGATACTATGGCTACACCTTC.

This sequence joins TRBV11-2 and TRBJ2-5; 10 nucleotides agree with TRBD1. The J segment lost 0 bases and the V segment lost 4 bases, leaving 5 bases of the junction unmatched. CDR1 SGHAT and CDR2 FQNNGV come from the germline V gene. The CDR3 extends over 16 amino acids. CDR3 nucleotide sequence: TGTGCCAGCAGCTCCCCCGGGACAGGGGACCAAGAGACCCAGTACTTC. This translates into CASSSPGTGDQETQYF.

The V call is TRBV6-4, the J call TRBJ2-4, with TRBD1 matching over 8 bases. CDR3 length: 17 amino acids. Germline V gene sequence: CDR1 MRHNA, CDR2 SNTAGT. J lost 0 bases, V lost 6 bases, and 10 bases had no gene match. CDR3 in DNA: TGTGCCAGCAGGCCGGGACAGGCCGGGCTAGCCAAAAACATTCAGTACTTC. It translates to CASRPGQAGLAKNIQYF.

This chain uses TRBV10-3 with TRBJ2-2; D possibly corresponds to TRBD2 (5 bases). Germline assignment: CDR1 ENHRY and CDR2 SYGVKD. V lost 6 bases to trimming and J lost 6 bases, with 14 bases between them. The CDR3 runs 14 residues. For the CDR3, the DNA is TGTGCCATCAGGGAGGCGGGTTGGCCCGGGGAGCTGTTTTTT. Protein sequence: CAIREAGWPGELFF.

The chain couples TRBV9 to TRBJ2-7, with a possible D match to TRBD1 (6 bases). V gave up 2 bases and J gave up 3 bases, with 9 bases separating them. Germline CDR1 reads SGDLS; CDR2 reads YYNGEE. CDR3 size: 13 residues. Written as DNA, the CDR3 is TGTGCCAGCAGCGTCGCAGGGGTCTACGAGCAGTACTTC. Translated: CASSVAGVYEQYF.

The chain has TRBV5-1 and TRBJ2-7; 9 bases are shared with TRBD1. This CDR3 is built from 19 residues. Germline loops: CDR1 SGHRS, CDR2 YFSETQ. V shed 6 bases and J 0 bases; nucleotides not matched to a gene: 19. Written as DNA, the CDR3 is TGCGCCAGCAACGCTGTATCTGGACAGGGGTCATTCAGCTCCTACGAGCAGTACTTC. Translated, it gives CASNAVSGQGSFSSYEQYF.

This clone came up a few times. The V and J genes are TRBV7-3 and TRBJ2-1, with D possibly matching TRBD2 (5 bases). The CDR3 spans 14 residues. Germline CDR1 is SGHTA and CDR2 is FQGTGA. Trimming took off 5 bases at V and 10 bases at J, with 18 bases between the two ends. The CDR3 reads CASSPPGGSLEQFF. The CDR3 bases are TGTGCCAGCAGCCCACCCGGAGGTTCGTTGGAGCAGTTCTTC.

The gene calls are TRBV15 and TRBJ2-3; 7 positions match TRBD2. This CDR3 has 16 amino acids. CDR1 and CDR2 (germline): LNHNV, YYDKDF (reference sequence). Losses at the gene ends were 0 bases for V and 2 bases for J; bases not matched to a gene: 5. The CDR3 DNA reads TGTGCCACCAGCAGAGAAGCCGGGGGGAACACAGATACGCAGTATTTT. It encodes CATSREAGGNTDTQYF.

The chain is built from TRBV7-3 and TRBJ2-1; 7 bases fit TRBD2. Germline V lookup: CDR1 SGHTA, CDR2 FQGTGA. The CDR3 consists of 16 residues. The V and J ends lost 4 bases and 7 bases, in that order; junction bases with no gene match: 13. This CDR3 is CASSSGLADAMNEQFF. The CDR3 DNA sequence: TGTGCCAGCAGCTCGGGTCTAGCGGACGCAATGAATGAGCAGTTCTTC. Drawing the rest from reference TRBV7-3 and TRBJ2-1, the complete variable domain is GAGVSQTPSNKVTEKGKYVELRCDPISGHTALYWYRQSLGQGPEFLIYFQGTGAADDSGLPNDRFFAVRPEGSVSTLKIQRTERGDSAVYLCASSSGLADAMNEQFFGPGTRLTVL.

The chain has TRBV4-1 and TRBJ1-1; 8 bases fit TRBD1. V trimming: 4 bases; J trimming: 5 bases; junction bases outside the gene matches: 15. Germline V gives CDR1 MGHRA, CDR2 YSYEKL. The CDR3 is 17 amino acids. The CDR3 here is CASSPWTGYEVVTEAFF. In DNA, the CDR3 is TGCGCCAGCAGCCCATGGACAGGGTACGAGGTGGTGACTGAAGCTTTCTTT.

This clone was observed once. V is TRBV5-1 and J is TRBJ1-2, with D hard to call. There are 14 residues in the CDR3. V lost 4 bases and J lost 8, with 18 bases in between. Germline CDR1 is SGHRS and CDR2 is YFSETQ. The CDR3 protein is CASSQTSGTEGYTF. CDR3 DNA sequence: TGCGCCAGCAGCCAGACCTCTGGAACGGAGGGCTACACCTTC.

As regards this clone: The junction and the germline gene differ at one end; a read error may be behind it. CDR3 nucleotides: TGTGCCTGGACGACAGGGGGCGGTTTGGTTTTT. Translated: CAWTTGGGLVF. The chain uses TRBV30 and TRBJ1-4; TRBD1 matches 10 bases. The V gene's germline CDR1 is GTSNPN and CDR2 SVGIG (reference sequence). The length of the CDR3 is 11 residues.

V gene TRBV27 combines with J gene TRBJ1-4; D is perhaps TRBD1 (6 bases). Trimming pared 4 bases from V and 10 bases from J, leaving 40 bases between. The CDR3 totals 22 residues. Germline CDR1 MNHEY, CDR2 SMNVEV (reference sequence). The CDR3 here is CASSSSDRVGRGVKGNRGKLFF. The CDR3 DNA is TGTGCCAGCAGTTCGTCCGACCGAGTGGGCAGGGGAGTTAAGGGGAACCGAGGAAAACTGTTTTTT. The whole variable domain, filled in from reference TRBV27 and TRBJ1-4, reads EAQVTQNPRYLITVTGKKLTVTCSQNMNHEYMSWYRQDPGLGLRQIYYSMNVEVTDKGDVPEGYKVSRKEKRNFPLILESPSPNQTSLYFCASSSSDRVGRGVKGNRGKLFFGSGTQLSVL.

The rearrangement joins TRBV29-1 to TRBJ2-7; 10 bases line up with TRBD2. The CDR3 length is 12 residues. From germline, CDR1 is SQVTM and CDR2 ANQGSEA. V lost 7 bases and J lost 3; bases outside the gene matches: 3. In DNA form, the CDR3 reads TGCAGCGCCAGACTAGCGGGCTACGAGCAGTACTTC. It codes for CSARLAGYEQYF.

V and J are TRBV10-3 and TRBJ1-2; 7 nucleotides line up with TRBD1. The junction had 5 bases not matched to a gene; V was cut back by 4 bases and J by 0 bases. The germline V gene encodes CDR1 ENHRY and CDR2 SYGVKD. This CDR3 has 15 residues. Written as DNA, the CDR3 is TGTGCCATCAGTGCGACAGGGACAGCTAACTATGGCTACACCTTC. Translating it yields CAISATGTANYGYTF.

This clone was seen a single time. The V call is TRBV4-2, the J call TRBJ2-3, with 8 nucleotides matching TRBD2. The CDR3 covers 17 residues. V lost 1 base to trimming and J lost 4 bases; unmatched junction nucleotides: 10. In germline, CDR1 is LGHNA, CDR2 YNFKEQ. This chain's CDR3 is CASSQAWSSGGSDTQYF. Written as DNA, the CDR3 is TGTGCCAGCAGCCAAGCCTGGTCAAGCGGGGGCTCAGATACGCAGTATTTT.

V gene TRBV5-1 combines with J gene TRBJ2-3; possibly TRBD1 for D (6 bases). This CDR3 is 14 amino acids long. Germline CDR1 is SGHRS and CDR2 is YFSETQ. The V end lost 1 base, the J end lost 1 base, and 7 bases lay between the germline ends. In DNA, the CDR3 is TGCGCCAGCAGCTTGCAGGGGCGCACAGATACGCAGTATTTT. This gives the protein CASSLQGRTDTQYF.

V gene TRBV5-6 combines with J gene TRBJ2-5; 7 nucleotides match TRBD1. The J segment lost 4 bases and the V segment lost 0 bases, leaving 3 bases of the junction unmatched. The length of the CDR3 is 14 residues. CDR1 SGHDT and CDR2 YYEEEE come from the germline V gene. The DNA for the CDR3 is TGTGCCAGCAGCTTGGATCCAGGGGGAGAGACCCAGTACTTC. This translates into CASSLDPGGETQYF.

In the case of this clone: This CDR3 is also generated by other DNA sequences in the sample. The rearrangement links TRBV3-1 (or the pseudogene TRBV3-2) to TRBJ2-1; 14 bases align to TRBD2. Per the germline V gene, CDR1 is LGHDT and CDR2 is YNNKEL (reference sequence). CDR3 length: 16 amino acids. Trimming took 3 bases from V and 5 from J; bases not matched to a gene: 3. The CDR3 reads CASSQGLAGVNNEQFF. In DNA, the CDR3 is TGTGCCAGCAGCCAGGGACTAGCGGGAGTGAACAATGAGCAGTTCTTC.

CDR3 DNA: TGTGCCAGCAGCTTGGGACTAGCGGGGGGGAGATACCAAGAGACCCAGTACTTC. Translation: CASSLGLAGGRYQETQYF. The rearrangement links TRBV5-5 to TRBJ2-5, with TRBD2 identical over 14 bases. V dropped 0 bases and J dropped 0; count of bases not matched to a gene: 4. CDR1 and CDR2 from the germline V gene are SGHKS and YYEKEE (reference sequence). This CDR3 is 18 amino acids long.

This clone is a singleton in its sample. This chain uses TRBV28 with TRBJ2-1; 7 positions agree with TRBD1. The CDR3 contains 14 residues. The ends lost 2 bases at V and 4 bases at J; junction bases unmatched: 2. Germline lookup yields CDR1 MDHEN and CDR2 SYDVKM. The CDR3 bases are TGTGCCAGCAGTTTAGGGACAGATTACAATGAGCAGTTCTTC. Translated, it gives CASSLGTDYNEQFF.

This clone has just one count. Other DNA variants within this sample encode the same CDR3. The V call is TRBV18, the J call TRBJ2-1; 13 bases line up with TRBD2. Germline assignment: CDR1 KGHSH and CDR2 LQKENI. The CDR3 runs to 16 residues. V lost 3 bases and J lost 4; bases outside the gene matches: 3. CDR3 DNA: TGTGCCAGCTCACCTCGACTAGCGGGGGGATACAATGAGCAGTTCTTC. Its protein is CASSPRLAGGYNEQFF.

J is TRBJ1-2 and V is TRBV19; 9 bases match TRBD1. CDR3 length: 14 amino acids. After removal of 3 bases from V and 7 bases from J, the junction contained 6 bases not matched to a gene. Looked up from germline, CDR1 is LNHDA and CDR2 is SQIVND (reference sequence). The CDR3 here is CASSIPGTGLGYTF. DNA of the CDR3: TGTGCCAGTAGTATCCCCGGGACAGGGCTTGGCTACACCTTC.